This TCR beta chain was identified during a study of beta chain features in type 1 diabetes. The study, taken as a whole, reports: A moderate, significant TCRB CDR3 shortening appeared in type 1 diabetes across four CD4+ subsets. Equally in patients and controls, PCR might preferentially amplify shorter templates.

Reverse transcription of all isolated RNA meant that expressed TCRB transcripts were sequenced. Clones were sequenced by immunoSEQ multiplex PCR, and TCRdb holds only the in-frame ones, with some missing. The sample lists 600,000 or so clones, 9.5% to 15% occurring once. Points on this clone: Its matching antigen is unknown.

CDR3 size: 17 residues. V shed 7 bases, J shed 1 base, and the junction held 10 bases outside the gene matches. Germline V gene lookup returns CDR1 SNHLY and CDR2 FYNNEI. The V call is TRBV2, the J call TRBJ2-2, with 9 bases fitting TRBD1. The source is a young man with type 1 diabetes. The sequenced sample consisted of naive CD4+ T cells from blood. The CDR3 loop is CASTLYRGRQNTGELFF. The CDR3 DNA sequence: TGTGCCAGCACACTCTACAGGGGGCGGCAGAACACCGGGGAGCTGTTTTTT.